One T cell receptor beta chain is described in this entry. This record belongs to a study of T cell changes during pregnancy in multiple sclerosis. CDR3 length equals 13 residues. Per germline, CDR1 MGHRA and CDR2 YSYEKL. V lost 6 bases and J 1 base, leaving 9 bases between the germline ends. The protocol was immunoSEQ multiplex PCR, while the TCRdb copy is restricted to in-frame clones and leaves out a portion. The sample carries over 10,000 clones, 90% recorded once. The sample in question was CD8+ T cells from peripheral blood mononuclear cells, obtained after pregnancy. The chain carries TRBV4-1 and TRBJ2-5; D remains unclear. This receptor was taken from a female donor in good health, enrolled as a control in a pregnancy study. The CDR3 bases are TGCGCCAGCAGGGCGGAAGGCCAAGAGACCCAGTACTTC. This encodes CASRAEGQETQYF.